These 10 T cell receptor beta chains originate from one sample sequenced in a study of cytomegalovirus exposure and HLA in healthy donors. Amplification used 60 Vbeta primers and 13 Jbeta primers. Here immunoSEQ multiplex PCR was the method, and the copy in TCRdb shows in-frame clones only, minus some. The sample lists roughly 97,000 clones; less than 9.5% were seen once. The sequencing sample was made of PBMCs. These TCRs come from a man aged 50 to 59 in good health and CMV-seropositive.

This clone was counted between two and nine times. This rearrangement joins TRBV5-6 to TRBJ1-1; D perhaps matches TRBD1 (5 bases). Germline V lookup: CDR1 SGHDT, CDR2 YYEEEE. Trimming pared 3 bases from V and 8 bases from J, leaving 20 bases between. This CDR3 is 15 amino acids long. This CDR3 is CASSYQTPGKGEAFF. CDR3 coding DNA: TGTGCCAGCAGCTATCAAACCCCAGGGAAGGGCGAAGCTTTCTTT.

The chain has TRBV28 and TRBJ2-7, with TRBD2 matching over 7 bases. The CDR3 contains 15 residues. Germline V lookup: CDR1 MDHEN, CDR2 SYDVKM. The V and J ends lost 4 bases and 2 bases, in that order; junction bases with no gene match: 8. CDR3 sequence: CASSSTGGSPYEQYF. The CDR3 DNA sequence: TGTGCCAGCAGTTCTACGGGCGGGAGCCCCTACGAGCAGTACTTC. Together with reference TRBV28 and TRBJ2-7, the CDR3 gives the full variable domain: DVKVTQSSRYLVKRTGEKVFLECVQDMDHENMFWYRQDPGLGLRLIYFSYDVKMKEKGDIPEGYSVSREKKERFSLILESASTNQTSMYLCASSSTGGSPYEQYFGPGTRLTVT.

The chain uses TRBV5-1 and TRBJ2-5; the match to TRBD2 covers 11 bases. The ends lost 4 bases at V and 5 bases at J; junction bases unmatched: 7. Germline V gives CDR1 SGHRS, CDR2 YFSETQ. The CDR3 has 15 residues. Here the CDR3 DNA reads TGCGCCAGCAGCCGTCAGACTAGCGGGAAGGAGACCCAGTACTTC. It specifies CASSRQTSGKETQYF.

V usage is TRBV28 and J usage is TRBJ1-2; 11 nucleotides align to TRBD1. The junction had 15 bases not matched to a gene; V was cut back by 6 bases and J by 3 bases. Per the germline V gene, CDR1 is MDHEN and CDR2 is SYDVKM. CDR3 length equals 18 residues. CDR3 sequence: CASSPRYFRGQGDYGYTF. DNA for the CDR3: TGTGCCAGCAGCCCCCGGTACTTTAGGGGACAGGGGGACTATGGCTACACCTTC.

The V gene is TRBV30, the J gene TRBJ1-1; 7 bases are shared with TRBD1. The J segment lost 4 bases and the V segment lost 7 bases, leaving 6 bases of the junction unmatched. CDR3 length: 12 amino acids. CDR1 GTSNPN and CDR2 SVGIG come from the germline V gene (reference sequence). CDR3 sequence (DNA): TGTGCCTTTAACAGGGGAGTCACTGAAGCTTTCTTT. It encodes CAFNRGVTEAFF.

The chain joins TRBV7-9 to TRBJ2-3, with no clear D. Germline loops: CDR1 SEHNR, CDR2 FQNEAQ (reference sequence). The CDR3 has 14 residues. V lost 1 base, J lost 4 bases, and 9 bases lay in between. CDR3 residues: CASSLVVAPDTQYF. The CDR3 DNA reads TGTGCCAGCAGCTTAGTTGTCGCGCCAGATACGCAGTATTTT. The variable domain in full, completed from reference TRBV7-9 and TRBJ2-3, reads DTGVSQNPRHKITKRGQNVTFRCDPISEHNRLYWYRQTLGQGPEFLTYFQNEAQLEKSRLLSDRFSAERPKGSFSTLEIQRTEQGDSAMYLCASSLVVAPDTQYFGPGTRLTVL.

The chain couples TRBV11-2 to TRBJ1-3; unclear D gene. The V end was cut by 4 bases, the J end by 4 bases, with 8 bases between. Germline V lookup: CDR1 SGHAT, CDR2 FQNNGV. The CDR3 sequence is 13 residues long. CDR3 nucleotide sequence: TGTGCCAGCAGCTCAAGGAGGGGAAACACCATATATTTT. Protein product: CASSSRRGNTIYF.

The V and J genes are TRBV30 and TRBJ1-4, with D tentatively TRBD1 (5 bases). Germline-derived CDR1 and CDR2 are GTSNPN and SVGIG (reference sequence). V was cut by 2 bases and J by 4 bases, with 8 bases left in between. The CDR3 spans 13 residues. Here the CDR3 reads CAWSWGVNEKLFF. The CDR3 coding sequence is TGTGCCTGGAGTTGGGGGGTTAATGAAAAACTGTTTTTT.

This clone has more than one count but fewer than ten. This sequence joins TRBV30 and TRBJ2-7, with TRBD1 identical over 10 bases. This CDR3 spans 14 amino acids. Trimming removed 3 bases from V and 3 bases from J; junction bases left unmatched: 5. Looked up from germline, CDR1 is GTSNPN and CDR2 is SVGIG (reference sequence). CDR3 amino acids: CAWRTGGPFYEQYF. The DNA for the CDR3 is TGTGCCTGGAGGACAGGGGGCCCTTTCTACGAGCAGTACTTC.

This chain joins TRBV27 and TRBJ1-4; D not certain. Trimming removed 7 bases at V and 1 base at J, with 13 bases between. Per germline, CDR1 MNHEY and CDR2 SMNVEV (reference sequence). The length of the CDR3 is 15 residues. This CDR3 is CASTLRGGTNEKLFF. The CDR3 nucleotides are TGTGCCAGCACACTCCGAGGAGGAACTAATGAAAAACTGTTTTTT.